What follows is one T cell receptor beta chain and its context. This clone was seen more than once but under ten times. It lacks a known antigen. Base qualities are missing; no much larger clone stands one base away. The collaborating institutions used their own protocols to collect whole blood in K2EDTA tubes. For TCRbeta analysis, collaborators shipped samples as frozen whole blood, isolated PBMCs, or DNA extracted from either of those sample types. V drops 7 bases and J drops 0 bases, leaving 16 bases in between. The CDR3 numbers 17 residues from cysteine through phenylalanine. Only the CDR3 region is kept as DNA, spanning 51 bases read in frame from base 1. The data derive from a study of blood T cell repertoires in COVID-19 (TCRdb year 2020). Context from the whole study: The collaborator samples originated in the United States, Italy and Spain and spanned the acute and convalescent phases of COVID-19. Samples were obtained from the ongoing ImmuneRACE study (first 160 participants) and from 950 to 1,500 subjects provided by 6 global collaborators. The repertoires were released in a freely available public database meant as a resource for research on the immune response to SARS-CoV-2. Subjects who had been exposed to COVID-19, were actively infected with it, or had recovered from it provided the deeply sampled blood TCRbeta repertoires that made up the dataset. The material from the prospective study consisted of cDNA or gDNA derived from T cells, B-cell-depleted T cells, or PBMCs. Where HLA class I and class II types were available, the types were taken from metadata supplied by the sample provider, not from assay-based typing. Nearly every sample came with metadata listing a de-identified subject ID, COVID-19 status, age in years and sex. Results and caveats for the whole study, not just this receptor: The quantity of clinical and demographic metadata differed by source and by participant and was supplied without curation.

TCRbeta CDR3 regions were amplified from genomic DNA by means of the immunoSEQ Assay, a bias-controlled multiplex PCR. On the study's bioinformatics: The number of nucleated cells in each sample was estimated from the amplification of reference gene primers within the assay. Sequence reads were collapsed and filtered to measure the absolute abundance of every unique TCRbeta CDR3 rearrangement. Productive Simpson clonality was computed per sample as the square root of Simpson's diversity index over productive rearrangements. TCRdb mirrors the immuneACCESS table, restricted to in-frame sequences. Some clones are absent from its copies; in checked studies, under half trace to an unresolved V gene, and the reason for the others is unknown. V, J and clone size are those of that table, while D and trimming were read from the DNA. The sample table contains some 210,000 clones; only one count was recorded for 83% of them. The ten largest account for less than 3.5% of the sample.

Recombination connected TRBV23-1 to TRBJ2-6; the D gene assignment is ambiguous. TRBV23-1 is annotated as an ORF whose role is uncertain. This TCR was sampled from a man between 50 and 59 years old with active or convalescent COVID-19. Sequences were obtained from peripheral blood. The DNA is TGCGCCAGCACCCAATGGCAGGTGAGCTCTGGGGCCAACGTCCTGACTTTC. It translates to CASTQWQVSSGANVLTF.